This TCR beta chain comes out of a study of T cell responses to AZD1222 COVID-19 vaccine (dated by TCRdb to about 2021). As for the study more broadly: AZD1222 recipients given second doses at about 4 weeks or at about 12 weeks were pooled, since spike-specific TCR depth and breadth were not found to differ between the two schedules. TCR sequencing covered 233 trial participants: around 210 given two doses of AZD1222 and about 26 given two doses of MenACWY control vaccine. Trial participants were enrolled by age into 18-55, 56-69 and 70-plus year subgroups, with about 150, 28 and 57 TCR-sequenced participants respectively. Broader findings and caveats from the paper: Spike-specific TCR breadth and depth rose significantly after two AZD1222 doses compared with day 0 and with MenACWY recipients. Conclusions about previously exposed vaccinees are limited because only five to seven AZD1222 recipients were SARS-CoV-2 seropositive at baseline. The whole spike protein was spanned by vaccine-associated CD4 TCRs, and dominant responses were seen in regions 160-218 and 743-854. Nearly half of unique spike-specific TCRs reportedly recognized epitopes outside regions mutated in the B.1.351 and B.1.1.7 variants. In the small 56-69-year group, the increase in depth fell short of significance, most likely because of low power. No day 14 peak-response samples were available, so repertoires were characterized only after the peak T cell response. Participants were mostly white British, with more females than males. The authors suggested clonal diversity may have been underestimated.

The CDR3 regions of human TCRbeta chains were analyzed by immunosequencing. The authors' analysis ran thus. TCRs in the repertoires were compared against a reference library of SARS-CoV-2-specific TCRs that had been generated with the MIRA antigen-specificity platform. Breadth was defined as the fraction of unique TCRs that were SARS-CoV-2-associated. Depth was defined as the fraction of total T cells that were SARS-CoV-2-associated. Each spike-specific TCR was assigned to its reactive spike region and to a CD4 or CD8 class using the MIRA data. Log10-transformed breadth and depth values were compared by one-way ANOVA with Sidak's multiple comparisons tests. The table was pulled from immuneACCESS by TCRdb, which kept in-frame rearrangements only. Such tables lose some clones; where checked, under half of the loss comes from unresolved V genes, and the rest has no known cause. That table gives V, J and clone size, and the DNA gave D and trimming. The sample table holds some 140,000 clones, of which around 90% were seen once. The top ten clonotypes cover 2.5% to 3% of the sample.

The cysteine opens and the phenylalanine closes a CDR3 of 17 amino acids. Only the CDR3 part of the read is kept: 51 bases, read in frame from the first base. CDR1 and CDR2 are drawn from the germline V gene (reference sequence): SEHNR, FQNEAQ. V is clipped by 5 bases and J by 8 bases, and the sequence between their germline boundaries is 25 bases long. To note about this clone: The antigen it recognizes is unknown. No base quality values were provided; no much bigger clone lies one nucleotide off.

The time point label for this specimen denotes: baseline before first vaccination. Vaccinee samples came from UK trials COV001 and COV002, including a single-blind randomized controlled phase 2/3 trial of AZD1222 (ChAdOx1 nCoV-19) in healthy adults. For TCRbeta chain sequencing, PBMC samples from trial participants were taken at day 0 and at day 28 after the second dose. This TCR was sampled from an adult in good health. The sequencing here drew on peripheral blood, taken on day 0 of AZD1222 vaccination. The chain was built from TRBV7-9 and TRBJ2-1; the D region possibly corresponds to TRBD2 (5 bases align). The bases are TGTGCCAGCAGCGCAGATGACCTAGCCCACTTAAGAGATGAGCAGTTCTTC. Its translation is CASSADDLAHLRDEQFF.